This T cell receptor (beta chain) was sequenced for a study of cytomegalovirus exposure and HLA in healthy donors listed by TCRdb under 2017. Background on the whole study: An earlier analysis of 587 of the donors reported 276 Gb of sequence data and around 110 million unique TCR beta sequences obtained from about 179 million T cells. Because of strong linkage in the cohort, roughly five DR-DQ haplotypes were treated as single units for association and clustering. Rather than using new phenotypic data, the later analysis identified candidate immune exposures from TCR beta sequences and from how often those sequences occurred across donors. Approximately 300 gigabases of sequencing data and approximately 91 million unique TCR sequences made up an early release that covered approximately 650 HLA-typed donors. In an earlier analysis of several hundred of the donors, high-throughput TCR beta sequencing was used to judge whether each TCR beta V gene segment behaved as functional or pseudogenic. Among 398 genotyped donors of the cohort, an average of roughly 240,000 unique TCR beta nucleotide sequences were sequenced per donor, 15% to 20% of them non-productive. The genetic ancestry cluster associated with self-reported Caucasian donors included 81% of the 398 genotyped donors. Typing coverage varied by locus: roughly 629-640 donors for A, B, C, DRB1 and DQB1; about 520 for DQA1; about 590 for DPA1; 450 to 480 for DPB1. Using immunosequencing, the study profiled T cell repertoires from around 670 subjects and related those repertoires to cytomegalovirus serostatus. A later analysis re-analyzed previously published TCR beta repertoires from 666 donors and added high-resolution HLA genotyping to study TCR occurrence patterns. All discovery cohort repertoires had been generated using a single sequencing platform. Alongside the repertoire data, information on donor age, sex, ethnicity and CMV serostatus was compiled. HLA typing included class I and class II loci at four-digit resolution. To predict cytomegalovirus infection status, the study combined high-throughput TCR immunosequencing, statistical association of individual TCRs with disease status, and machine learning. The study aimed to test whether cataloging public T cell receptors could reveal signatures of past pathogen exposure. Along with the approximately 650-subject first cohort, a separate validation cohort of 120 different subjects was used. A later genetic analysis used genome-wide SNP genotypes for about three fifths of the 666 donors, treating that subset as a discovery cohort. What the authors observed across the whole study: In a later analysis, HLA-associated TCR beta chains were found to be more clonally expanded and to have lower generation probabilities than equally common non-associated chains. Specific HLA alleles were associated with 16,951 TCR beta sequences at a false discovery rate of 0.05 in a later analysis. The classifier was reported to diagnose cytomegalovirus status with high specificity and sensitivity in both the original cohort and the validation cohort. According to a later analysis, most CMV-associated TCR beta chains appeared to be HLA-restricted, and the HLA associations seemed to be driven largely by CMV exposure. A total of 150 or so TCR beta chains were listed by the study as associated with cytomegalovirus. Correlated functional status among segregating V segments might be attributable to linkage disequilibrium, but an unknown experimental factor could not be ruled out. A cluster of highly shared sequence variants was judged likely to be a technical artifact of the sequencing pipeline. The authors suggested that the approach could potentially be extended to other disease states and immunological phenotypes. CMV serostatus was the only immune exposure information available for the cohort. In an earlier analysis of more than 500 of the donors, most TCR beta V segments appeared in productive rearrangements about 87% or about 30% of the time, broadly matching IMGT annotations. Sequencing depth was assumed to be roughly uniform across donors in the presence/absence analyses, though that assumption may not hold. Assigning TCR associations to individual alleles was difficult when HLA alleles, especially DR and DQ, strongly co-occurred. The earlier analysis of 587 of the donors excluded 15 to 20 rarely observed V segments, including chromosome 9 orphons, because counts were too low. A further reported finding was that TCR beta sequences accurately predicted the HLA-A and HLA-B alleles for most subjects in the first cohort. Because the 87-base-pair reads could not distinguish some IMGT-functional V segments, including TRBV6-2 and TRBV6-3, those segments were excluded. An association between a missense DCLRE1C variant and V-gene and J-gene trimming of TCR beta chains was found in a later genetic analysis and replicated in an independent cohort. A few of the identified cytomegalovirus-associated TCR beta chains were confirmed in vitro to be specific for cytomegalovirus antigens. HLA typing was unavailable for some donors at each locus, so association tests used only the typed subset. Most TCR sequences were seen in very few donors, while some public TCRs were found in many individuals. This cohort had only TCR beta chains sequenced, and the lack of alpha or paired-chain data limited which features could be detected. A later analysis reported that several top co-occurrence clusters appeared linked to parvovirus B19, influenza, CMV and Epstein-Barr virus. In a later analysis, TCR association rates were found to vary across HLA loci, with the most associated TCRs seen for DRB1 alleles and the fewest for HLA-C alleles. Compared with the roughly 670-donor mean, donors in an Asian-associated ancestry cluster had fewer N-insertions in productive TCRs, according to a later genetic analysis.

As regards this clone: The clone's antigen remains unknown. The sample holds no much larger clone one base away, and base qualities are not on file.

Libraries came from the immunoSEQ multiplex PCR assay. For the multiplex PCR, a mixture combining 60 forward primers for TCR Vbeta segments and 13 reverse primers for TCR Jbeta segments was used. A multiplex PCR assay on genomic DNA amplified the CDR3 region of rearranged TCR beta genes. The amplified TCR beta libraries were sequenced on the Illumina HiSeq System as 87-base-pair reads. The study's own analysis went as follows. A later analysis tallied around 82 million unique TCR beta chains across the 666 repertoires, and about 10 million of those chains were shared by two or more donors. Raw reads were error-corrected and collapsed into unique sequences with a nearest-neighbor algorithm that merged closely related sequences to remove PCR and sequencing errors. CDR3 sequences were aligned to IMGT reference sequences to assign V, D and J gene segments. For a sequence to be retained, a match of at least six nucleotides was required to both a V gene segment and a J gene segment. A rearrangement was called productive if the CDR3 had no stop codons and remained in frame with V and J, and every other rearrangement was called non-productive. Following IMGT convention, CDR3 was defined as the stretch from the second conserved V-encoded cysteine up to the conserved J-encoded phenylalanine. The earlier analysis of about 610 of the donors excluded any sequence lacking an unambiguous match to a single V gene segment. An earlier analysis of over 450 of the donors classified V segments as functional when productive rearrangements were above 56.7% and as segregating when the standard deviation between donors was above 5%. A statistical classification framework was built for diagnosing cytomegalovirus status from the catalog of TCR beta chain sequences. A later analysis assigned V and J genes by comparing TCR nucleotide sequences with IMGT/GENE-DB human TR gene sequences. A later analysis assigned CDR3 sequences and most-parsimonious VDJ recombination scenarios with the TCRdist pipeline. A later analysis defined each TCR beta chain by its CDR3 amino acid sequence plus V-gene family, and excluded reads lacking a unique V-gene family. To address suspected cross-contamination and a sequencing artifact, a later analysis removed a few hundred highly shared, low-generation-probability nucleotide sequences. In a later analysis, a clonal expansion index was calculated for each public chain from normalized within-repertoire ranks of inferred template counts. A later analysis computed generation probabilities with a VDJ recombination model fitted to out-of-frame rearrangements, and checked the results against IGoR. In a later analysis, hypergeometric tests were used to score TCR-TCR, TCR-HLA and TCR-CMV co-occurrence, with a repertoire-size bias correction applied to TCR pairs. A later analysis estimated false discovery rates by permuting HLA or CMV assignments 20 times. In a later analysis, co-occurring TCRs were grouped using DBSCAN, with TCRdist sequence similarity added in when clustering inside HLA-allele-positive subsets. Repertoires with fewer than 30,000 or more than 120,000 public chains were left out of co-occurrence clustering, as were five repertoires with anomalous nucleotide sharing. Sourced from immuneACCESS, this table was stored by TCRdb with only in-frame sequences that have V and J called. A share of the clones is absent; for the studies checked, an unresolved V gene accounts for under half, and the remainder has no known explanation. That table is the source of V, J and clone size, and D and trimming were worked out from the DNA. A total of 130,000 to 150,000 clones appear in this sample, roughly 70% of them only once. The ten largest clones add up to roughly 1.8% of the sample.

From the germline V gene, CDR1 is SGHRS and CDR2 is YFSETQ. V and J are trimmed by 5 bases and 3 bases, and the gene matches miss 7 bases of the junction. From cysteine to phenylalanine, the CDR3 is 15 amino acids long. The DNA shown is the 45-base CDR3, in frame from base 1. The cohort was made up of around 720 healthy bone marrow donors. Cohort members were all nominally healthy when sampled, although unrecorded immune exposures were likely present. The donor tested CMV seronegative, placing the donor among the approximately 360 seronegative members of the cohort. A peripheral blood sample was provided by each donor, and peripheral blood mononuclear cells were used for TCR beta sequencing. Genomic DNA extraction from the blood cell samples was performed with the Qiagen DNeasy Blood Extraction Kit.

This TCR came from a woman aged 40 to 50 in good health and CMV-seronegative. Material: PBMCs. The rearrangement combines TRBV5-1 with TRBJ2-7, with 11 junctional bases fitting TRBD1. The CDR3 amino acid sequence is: CASRRLGQGDYEQYF. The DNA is TGCGCCAGCAGGCGGTTGGGACAGGGGGACTACGAGCAGTACTTC. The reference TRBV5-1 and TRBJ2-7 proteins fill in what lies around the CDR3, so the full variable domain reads KAGVTQTPRYLIKTRGQQVTLSCSPISGHRSVSWYQQTPGQGLQFLFEYFSETQRNKGNFPGRFSGRQFSNSRSEMNVSTLELGDSALYLCASRRLGQGDYEQYFGPGTRLTVT.